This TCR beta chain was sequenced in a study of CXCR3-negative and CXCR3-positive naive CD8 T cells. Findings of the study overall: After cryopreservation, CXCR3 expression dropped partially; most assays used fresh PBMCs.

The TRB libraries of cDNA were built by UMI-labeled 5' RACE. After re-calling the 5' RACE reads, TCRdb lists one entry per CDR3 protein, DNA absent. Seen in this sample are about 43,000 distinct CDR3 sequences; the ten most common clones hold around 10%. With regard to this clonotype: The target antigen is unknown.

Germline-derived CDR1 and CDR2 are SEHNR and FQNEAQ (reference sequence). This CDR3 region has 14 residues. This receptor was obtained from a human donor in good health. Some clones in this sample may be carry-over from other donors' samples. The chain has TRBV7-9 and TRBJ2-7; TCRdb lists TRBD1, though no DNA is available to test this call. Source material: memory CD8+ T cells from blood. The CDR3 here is CASRLGQAVDEQYF.